This entry describes one TCR beta chain. The data belong to a study of blood T cell repertoires in COVID-19. Turning to the study itself: From the United States, Italy and Spain came samples of acute and convalescent COVID-19. The analysed material was cDNA or gDNA that came from T cells, B-cell-depleted T cells, or PBMCs.

The CDR3 is 15 residues long. V was clipped by 2 bases and J by 5 bases, with 13 bases between them. Germline loops: CDR1 MNHNY, CDR2 SVGAGI (reference sequence). Patients at the Seattle site were enrolled during active infection and followed longitudinally. As handled by the study authors: Amplification of reference gene primers provided the estimated nucleated cell counts. The data were produced by immunoSEQ multiplex PCR, yet TCRdb's version contains in-frame clones alone and is incomplete. Clonal size and the V and J genes are those of that table, whereas D and trimming came from the DNA. The repertoire holds roughly 180,000 clones, roughly four fifths seen once, with about 11% in the top ten.

The chain combines TRBV6-6 with TRBJ2-1, with D maybe TRBD2 (5 bases). The sequenced material came from peripheral blood. This TCR came from a woman in her thirties or forties with COVID-19, enrolled during active disease. The CDR3 region is CASSYGAGGNNEQFF. For the CDR3, the DNA is TGTGCCAGCAGTTACGGAGCAGGAGGCAACAATGAGCAGTTCTTC.